This entry is about one T cell receptor (beta chain). V dropped 8 bases and J dropped 2; count of bases not matched to a gene: 16. Germline-derived CDR1 and CDR2 are LNHDA and SQIVND (reference sequence). The CDR3 is 18 amino acids. The assay was immunoSEQ multiplex PCR, and TCRdb's table has in-frame clones only and misses some. The sample shows 220,000 or so clones, roughly 84% of them seen only once. The data derive from a study of blood T cell repertoires in COVID-19. Across the study: The analysed material was cDNA or gDNA that came from T cells, B-cell-depleted T cells, or PBMCs.

Source material: peripheral blood. This sequence was found in a woman aged 25 to 39 who had recovered from COVID-19. The V call is TRBV19, the J call TRBJ1-5, with 9 bases matching TRBD1. CDR3: CASRQEGQGWDGNQPQHF. DNA of the CDR3: TGTGCCAGTCGACAAGAAGGACAGGGGTGGGATGGCAATCAGCCCCAGCATTTT.